This T cell receptor (beta chain) was captured in a study of shared T cell receptors in the human thymus. Clones were read by immunoSEQ multiplex PCR, and TCRdb kept only the in-frame ones, dropping some. This sample has hundreds of thousands of clones; around 87% occur once, and the top ten carry just under 0.0095%. The length of the CDR3 is 20 residues. V was clipped by 3 bases and J by 0 bases; unmatched bases: 13. The germline V gene encodes CDR1 MNHNS and CDR2 SASEGT. These data also featured in a second study, about human thymus T cells. That publication notes: Related research examined unrelated individuals and reported that their thymic repertoires overlapped highly.

The rearrangement uses TRBV6-1 and TRBJ1-5; 11 bases align to TRBD1. The specimen sequenced was thymocytes. The sequence was collected from a boy less than two years old with a congenital heart defect. The CDR3 region has the DNA TGTGCCAGCAGTGACCCGGACAGGGGGCCTGGCTTCATTAGCAATCAGCCCCAGCATTTT. Its protein product is CASSDPDRGPGFISNQPQHF.